Presented here are 23 T cell receptor beta chains from one specimen sequenced in a study of spatial heterogeneity in lung cancer. Whole-study results and caveats: Counts of expanded intratumoral alpha and beta TCRs tracked tumor mutation counts.

Their cognate antigens are unknown. In TCRdb, the 5' RACE reads were re-called with MiXCR into one record per CDR3 protein. Seen here are about 10,000 distinct CDR3 sequences, around an eighth observed once, and the top ten hold over 9.5%. Time point given: sample taken at primary tumor resection. Sequencing used lung tumor tissue, obtained at surgery. These receptors came from a female donor with early-stage non-small cell lung cancer.

This clonotype was seen many times. This chain links TRBV7-8 with TRBJ1-2; D might be TRBD1 (5 bases). Between the trimmed V and J ends, which lost 1 base and 3 bases, there was a span of 9 bases. This CDR3 is 14 amino acids long. The germline CDR1 and CDR2 sequences are SGHVS and FQNEAQ. The CDR3 nucleotides read TGTGCCAGCAGCTTAGTGACGGGGCACTATGGCTACACCTTC. Residues: CASSLVTGHYGYTF.

This clonotype was observed at least ten times. The chain uses TRBV29-1 and TRBJ2-1; maybe TRBD2 (7 bases). Per germline, CDR1 SQVTM and CDR2 ANQGSEA. The CDR3 has 14 residues. Trimming stripped 4 bases from V and 3 bases from J, with 13 bases between. As DNA, the CDR3 is TGCAGCGTTGTACGCGGGGGCCGCTACAATGAGCAGTTCTTC. Translation gives CSVVRGGRYNEQFF.

This clonotype was recorded at least ten times. V gene TRBV7-2 combines with J gene TRBJ2-5; TRBD1 agrees at 7 bases. This CDR3 has 15 amino acids. After removal of 4 bases from V and 1 base from J, the junction contained 6 bases not matched to a gene. The germline gives CDR1 SGHTA, CDR2 FQGNSA. The CDR3 region has the DNA TGTGCCAGCAGCTCCAGGACAGGACTCCAAGAGACCCAGTACTTC. The encoded protein is CASSSRTGLQETQYF.

By sample fraction, this clonotype is medium-sized. V and J are TRBV4-1 and TRBJ2-1; 12 bases fit TRBD2. The CDR3 sequence is 15 residues long. J gave up 4 bases and V 5 bases, and 3 bases lay outside the gene matches. In germline, CDR1 is MGHRA, CDR2 YSYEKL. CDR3 sequence reads: CASSWTSGDYNEQFF. DNA of the CDR3: TGCGCCAGCAGCTGGACTAGCGGGGATTACAATGAGCAGTTCTTC.

In this sample, this clonotype turned up a few times. CDR3 nucleotide sequence: TGTGCCATCAGTGAGTCGGATCTCTACGAGCAGTACTTC. Translating gives CAISESDLYEQYF. The chain recombines TRBV10-3 with TRBJ2-7; D is undetermined. The CDR3 length is 13 residues. Germline CDR1 reads ENHRY; CDR2 reads SYGVKD. Trimming pared 0 bases from V and 3 bases from J, leaving 6 bases between.

The table lists this clonotype with a few counts. This sequence joins TRBV6-2 or TRBV6-3 and TRBJ1-5, with no clear D. The CDR3 spans 15 residues. Trimming removed 2 bases at V and 3 bases at J, with 11 bases between. Germline CDR1 MNHEY, CDR2 SVGEGT. This chain's CDR3 is CASSYGGSNNQPQHF. The CDR3 DNA reads TGTGCCAGCAGTTACGGAGGGAGCAACAATCAGCCCCAGCATTTT.

In its sample, this clonotype was seen many times. The genes are TRBV10-3 and TRBJ2-5; TRBD2 matches 7 bases. This CDR3 region has 14 residues. Germline V gene data show CDR1 as ENHRY and CDR2 as SYGVKD. The V gene end was trimmed by 7 bases and the J gene end by 4 bases; junction bases not matched to a gene: 9. CDR3 in DNA: TGTGCCATCAAGGCGCGGGAGAGCGTAGAGACCCAGTACTTC. Translating it yields CAIKARESVETQYF.

V and J are TRBV6-6 and TRBJ2-7; D is ambiguous. V lost 3 bases and J lost 3, with 6 bases in between. The CDR3 covers 12 residues. Per germline, CDR1 MNHNY and CDR2 SVGAGI (reference sequence). The CDR3 coding sequence is TGTGCCAGCAGTTATCAGGACTACGAGCAGTACTTC. Amino acids: CASSYQDYEQYF.

The chain uses TRBV30 and TRBJ1-5; no definite D call. V was clipped by 0 bases and J by 5 bases, with 17 bases between them. The germline gives CDR1 GTSNPN, CDR2 SVGIG (reference sequence). CDR3 length equals 16 residues. CDR3 amino acids: CAWSVPGPGGDQPQHF. The CDR3 bases are TGTGCCTGGAGTGTACCTGGGCCAGGCGGGGATCAGCCCCAGCATTTT.

This chain connects TRBV4-3 to TRBJ1-5, with D tentatively TRBD1 (5 bases). There are 13 residues in the CDR3. Between the trimmed V and J ends, which lost 2 bases and 5 bases, there was a span of 7 bases. CDR1 is LGHNA and CDR2 is YSLEER in the germline V gene. Here the CDR3 DNA reads TGCGCCAGCAGCCAACTGGGGGATCAGCCCCAGCATTTT. This codes for CASSQLGDQPQHF.

This clonotype was detected ten times or more. This rearrangement joins TRBV6-2 or TRBV6-3 to TRBJ2-7; maybe TRBD2 (5 bases). Trimming shortened V by 10 bases and J by 5 bases, and 18 bases separated the two germline ends. Germline values: CDR1 MNHEY, CDR2 SVGEGT. This CDR3 has 13 amino acids. The CDR3 protein is CATEGPPDDEQYF. CDR3 nucleotide sequence: TGTGCCACCGAGGGCCCCCCCGATGACGAGCAGTACTTC.

The table lists this clonotype with many counts. The J gene is TRBJ1-5, the V gene TRBV18; D ambiguous. Per the germline V gene, CDR1 is KGHSH and CDR2 is LQKENI. The V end lost 2 bases, the J end lost 0 bases, and 8 bases lay between the germline ends. This CDR3 is built from 15 residues. CDR3 protein: CASSPEANSNQPQHF. The DNA of the CDR3 is TGTGCCAGCTCACCAGAAGCTAATAGCAATCAGCCCCAGCATTTT.

This clonotype is classed as medium-sized. The chain carries TRBV6-2 or TRBV6-3 and TRBJ2-7; no clear D. This CDR3 has 12 residues. Trimming stripped 5 bases from V and 0 bases from J, with 5 bases between. The germline gives CDR1 MNHEY, CDR2 SVGEGT. For the CDR3, the DNA is TGTGCCAGCAGTGCCAGCTCCTACGAGCAGTACTTC. Its protein product is CASSASSYEQYF.

This clonotype was detected many times. The genes are TRBV5-1 and TRBJ2-3, with D uncertain. CDR1 is SGHRS and CDR2 is YFSETQ in the germline V gene. The V end lost 2 bases, the J end lost 5 bases, and 15 bases lay between the germline ends. This CDR3 contains 15 residues. The CDR3 DNA is TGCGCCAGCAGCTTAATTGGCCTCTCGCAAGATACGCAGTATTTT. Its protein is CASSLIGLSQDTQYF.

This CDR3 reads CASSQEWGTGYNEQFF. CDR3 nucleotide sequence: TGTGCCAGCAGCCAAGAATGGGGCACGGGGTACAATGAGCAGTTCTTC. The chain employs TRBV4-2 and TRBJ2-1, with D perhaps given as TRBD1 or TRBD2 (5 bases each). Germline CDR1 LGHNA, CDR2 YNFKEQ. V shed 0 bases and J shed 4 bases, with 13 bases lying between them. This CDR3 spans 16 amino acids.

This clonotype was counted only a few times. The chain carries TRBV18 and TRBJ2-2, with 7 nucleotides matching TRBD1. CDR3 length equals 21 residues. V lost 4 bases to trimming and J lost 0 bases; unmatched junction nucleotides: 20. Germline V gene sequence: CDR1 KGHSH, CDR2 LQKENI. The CDR3 loop reads CASSQRQGALLTVANTGELFF. As DNA, the CDR3 is TGTGCCAGCTCACAGCGACAGGGAGCTCTTCTAACCGTTGCGAACACCGGGGAGCTGTTTTTT.

On this clonotype itself: A junction end diverges from the germline sequence, so it may reflect a read error. The genes are TRBV28 and TRBJ2-4; D gene unclear. This CDR3 has 14 amino acids. Germline V CDR1 and CDR2: MDHEN, SYDVKM. The CDR3 loop is CVSSRARDVDIQYF. CDR3 nucleotides: TGTGTCAGCAGCCGAGCCAGAGACGTGGACATTCAGTACTTC.

This clonotype was counted at least ten times. The V gene is TRBV12-3 or TRBV12-4, the J gene TRBJ1-2; tentative D call: TRBD1 (6 bases). Trimming left V 7 bases short and J 6 bases short, with 18 bases between. The CDR3 covers 14 residues. This CDR3 is CASILGGTRDGYTF. CDR3 nucleotides: TGTGCCAGCATCCTAGGGGGGACCAGGGATGGCTACACCTTC.

This clonotype was seen at least ten times. An end of the junction differs from the germline gene, which may be a read error. This sequence joins TRBV6-2 or TRBV6-3 and TRBJ2-5, with 7 bases fitting TRBD1. Germline values: CDR1 MNHEY, CDR2 SVGEGT. The CDR3 covers 11 residues. The CDR3, as DNA: TGTGCCAGCAGTACAGGGACAGAGCACACCTTC. This gives the protein CASSTGTEHTF.

This clonotype appeared many times. V and J are TRBV29-1 and TRBJ2-7, with TRBD1 identical over 10 bases. With V trimmed by 1 base and J by 3 bases, 6 bases remained unmatched. Germline loops: CDR1 SQVTM, CDR2 ANQGSEA. The CDR3 extends over 15 amino acids. The CDR3 bases are TGCAGCGTTGAAGTGTTGACAGGGGGCCTCTACGAGCAGTACTTC. This gives the protein CSVEVLTGGLYEQYF.

This clonotype appeared a few times. The chain joins TRBV5-5 to TRBJ1-6; 7 bases map to TRBD1. The germline V gene encodes CDR1 SGHKS and CDR2 YYEKEE (reference sequence). The CDR3 contains 14 residues. The junction had 6 bases not matched to a gene; V was cut back by 7 bases and J by 5 bases. In nucleotides, the CDR3 is TGTGCCAGCTCTTCCGGGACAGATAATTCACCCCTCCACTTT. This gives the protein CASSSGTDNSPLHF.

V and J are TRBV25-1 and TRBJ1-1; the D gene is possibly TRBD1 (6 bases). This CDR3 has 11 amino acids. V lost 6 bases and J lost 8, with 10 bases in between. Germline-derived CDR1 and CDR2 are MGHDK and SYGVNS. The DNA for the CDR3 is TGTGCCAGCAGCCCCGGGACAGAAGCTTTCTTT. It specifies CASSPGTEAFF.

In its sample, this clonotype is medium-sized. The CDR3 here is CASSLQREDTDTQYF. CDR3 DNA: TGTGCCAGCAGCTTACAGCGGGAGGACACAGATACGCAGTATTTT. This chain joins TRBV5-4 and TRBJ2-3; 9 bases align to TRBD2. There are 15 residues in the CDR3. Germline CDR1 is SGHNT and CDR2 is YYREEE (reference sequence). The junction had 3 bases not matched to a gene; V was cut back by 2 bases and J by 2 bases.